This is a list of T cell receptor beta chains from one sample in a study of early T cells in non-severe SARS-CoV-2 infection. TCRdb reprocessed the 5' RACE reads with MiXCR, giving one entry per CDR3 protein. The sample gives approximately 45,000 distinct CDR3 sequences, roughly a tenth of which show up once; roughly 9% is in the top ten. Sequenced: whole blood. Receptors originate from an adult who was a healthcare worker with PCR-confirmed SARS-CoV-2 infection or an uninfected control (not recorded which). CDR3s include the opening cysteine and the closing phenylalanine or tryptophan. Fields, in order: clone size, V gene, CDR3 protein. Clone sizes are given selectively: once, few, many, or a class where the clone is expanded.

size: many; V: TRBV5-4; CDR3: CASSFRDRVYEQYF
size: medium-sized; V: TRBV19; CDR3: CASSPRRNSGANVLTF
size: few; V: TRBV20-1; CDR3: CSAKGQPNTGELFF
size: -; V: TRBV7-2; CDR3: CASSLGDRNTEAFF
size: few; V: TRBV7-8; CDR3: CASSKDRSGGAYEQYF
size: -; V: TRBV6-5; CDR3: CASTYGLNSPLHF
size: many; V: TRBV6-6; CDR3: CASSPLRQEVGYTF
size: -; V: TRBV5-5; CDR3: CASSFGVPSYNEQFF
size: -; V: TRBV6-5; CDR3: CVSSYQTGIEAFF
size: -; V: TRBV6-2/TRBV6-3; CDR3: CATDQGLGGTDTQYF
size: few; V: TRBV12-3/TRBV12-4; CDR3: CASSALGLRVKLFF
size: few; V: TRBV12-3/TRBV12-4; CDR3: CASSLTGAYEQYF
size: few; V: TRBV18; CDR3: CASSTEGNTEAFF
size: -; V: TRBV28; CDR3: CASRLGPSYNEQFF
size: -; V: TRBV19; CDR3: CASSIQGHEQYF
size: -; V: TRBV7-9; CDR3: CASSSHRVTNTEAFF
size: few; V: TRBV6-2/TRBV6-3; CDR3: CASSYSLSNQPQHF
size: many; V: TRBV25-1; CDR3: CASSEGGVQGFYGYTF
size: -; V: TRBV12-3/TRBV12-4; CDR3: CASSLMDRAAGANVLTF
size: many; V: TRBV3-1; CDR3: CASSPDSRFGNEQFF
size: many; V: TRBV18; CDR3: CASSPNFGHLSGNTIYF
size: many; V: TRBV4-1; CDR3: CASSQERGHIYNEQFF
size: many; V: TRBV5-1; CDR3: CASSLLAGGTDTQYF
size: many; V: TRBV29-1; CDR3: CSVDPSVGGTNYGYTF
size: few; V: TRBV20-1; CDR3: CSASRGGGQYF
size: once; V: TRBV5-1; CDR3: CVSSRTGGNNEQFF
size: -; V: TRBV6-5; CDR3: CASSQTTGWRQFF
size: many; V: TRBV10-3; CDR3: CAISGTYSGANVLTF
size: few; V: TRBV9; CDR3: CASSVDMGQGYNTIYF
size: few; V: TRBV12-3/TRBV12-4; CDR3: CASSRTVDTQYF
size: -; V: TRBV20-1; CDR3: CSARGQHEQFF
size: many; V: TRBV6-2/TRBV6-3; CDR3: CASSYRDRAFGNQPQHF
size: few; V: TRBV12-3/TRBV12-4; CDR3: CASRYSQETQYF